The clone carrying this T cell receptor beta chain was counted a single time. These data originate in a study of control samples from healthy donors and cancer patients. The table came from immunoSEQ multiplex PCR; TCRdb's copy has only in-frame clones and leaves some out. The sample records tens of thousands of clones, about 95% being singletons. Germline V gene lookup returns CDR1 MDHEN and CDR2 SYDVKM. Losses at the gene ends were 6 bases for V and 7 bases for J; bases not matched to a gene: 9. This CDR3 region has 14 residues. The chain is built from TRBV28 and TRBJ2-7; 10 nucleotides agree with TRBD2. Sequences were obtained from blood. This receptor was identified in a young man in good health. For the CDR3, the DNA is TGTGCCAGCAGCGCACAGGGACTAGCGAGAGAGCAGTACTTC. Its translation is CASSAQGLAREQYF.